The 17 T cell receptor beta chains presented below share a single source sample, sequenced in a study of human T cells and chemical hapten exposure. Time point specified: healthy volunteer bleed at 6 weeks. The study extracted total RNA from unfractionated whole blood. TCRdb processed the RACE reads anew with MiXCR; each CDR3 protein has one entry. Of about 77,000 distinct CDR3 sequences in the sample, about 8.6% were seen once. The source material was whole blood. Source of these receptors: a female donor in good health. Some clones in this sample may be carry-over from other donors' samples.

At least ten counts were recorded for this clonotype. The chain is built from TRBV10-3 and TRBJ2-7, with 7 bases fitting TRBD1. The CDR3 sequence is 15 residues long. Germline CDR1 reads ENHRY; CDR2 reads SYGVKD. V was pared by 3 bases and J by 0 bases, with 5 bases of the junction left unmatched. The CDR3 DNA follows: TGTGCCATCAGTGATCCGGGACAGTCCTCCTACGAGCAGTACTTC. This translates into CAISDPGQSSYEQYF.

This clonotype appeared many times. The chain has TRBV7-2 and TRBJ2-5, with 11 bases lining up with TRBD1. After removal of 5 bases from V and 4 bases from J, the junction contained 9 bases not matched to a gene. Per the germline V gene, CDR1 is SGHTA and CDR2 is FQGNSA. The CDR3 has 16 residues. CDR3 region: CASSPTRTGGAETQYF. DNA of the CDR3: TGTGCCAGCAGCCCAACCAGGACAGGGGGCGCAGAGACCCAGTACTTC.

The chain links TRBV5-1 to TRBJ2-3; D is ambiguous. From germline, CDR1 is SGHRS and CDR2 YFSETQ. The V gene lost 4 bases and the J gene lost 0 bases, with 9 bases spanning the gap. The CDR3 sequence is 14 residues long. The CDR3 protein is CASSRWGSTDTQYF. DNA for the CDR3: TGCGCCAGCAGCCGCTGGGGTAGCACAGATACGCAGTATTTT.

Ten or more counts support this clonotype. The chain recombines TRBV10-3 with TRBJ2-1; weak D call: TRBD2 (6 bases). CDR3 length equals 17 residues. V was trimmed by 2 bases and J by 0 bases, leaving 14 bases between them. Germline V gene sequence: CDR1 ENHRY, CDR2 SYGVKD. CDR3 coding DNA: TGTGCCATCAGTGAGCCCGGACTATCCAGCTCCTACAATGAGCAGTTCTTC. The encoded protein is CAISEPGLSSSYNEQFF.

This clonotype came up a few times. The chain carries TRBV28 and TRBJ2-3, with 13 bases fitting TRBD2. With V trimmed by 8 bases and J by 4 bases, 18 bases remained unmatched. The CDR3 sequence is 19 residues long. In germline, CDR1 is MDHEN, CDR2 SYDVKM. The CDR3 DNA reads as TGTGCCAGCGAATCGATCACATGGACTAGCGGGGGAGTCGCAGATACGCAGTATTTT. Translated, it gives CASESITWTSGGVADTQYF.

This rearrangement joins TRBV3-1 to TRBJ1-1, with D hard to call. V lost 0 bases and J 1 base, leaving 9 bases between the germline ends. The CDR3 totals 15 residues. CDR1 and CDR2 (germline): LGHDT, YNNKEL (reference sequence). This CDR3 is CASSQEVARNTEAFF. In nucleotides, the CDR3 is TGTGCCAGCAGCCAAGAGGTGGCCAGGAACACTGAAGCTTTCTTT.

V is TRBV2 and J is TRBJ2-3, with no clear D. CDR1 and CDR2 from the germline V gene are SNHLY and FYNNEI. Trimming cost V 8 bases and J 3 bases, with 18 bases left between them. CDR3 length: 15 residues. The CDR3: CASSVAGVSTDTQYF. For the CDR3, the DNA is TGTGCCAGCTCCGTGGCTGGCGTCTCAACAGATACGCAGTATTTT. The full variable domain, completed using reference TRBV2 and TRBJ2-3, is EPEVTQTPSHQVTQMGQEVILRCVPISNHLYFYWYRQILGQKVEFLVSFYNNEISEKSEIFDDQFSVERPDGSNFTLKIRSTKLEDSAMYFCASSVAGVSTDTQYFGPGTRLTVL.

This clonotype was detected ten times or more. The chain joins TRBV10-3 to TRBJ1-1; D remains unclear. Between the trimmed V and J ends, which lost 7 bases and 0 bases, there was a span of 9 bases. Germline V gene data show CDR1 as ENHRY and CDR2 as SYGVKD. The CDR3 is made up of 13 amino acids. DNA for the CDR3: TGTGCCATCAAGGCAGACCTGAACACTGAAGCTTTCTTT. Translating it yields CAIKADLNTEAFF.

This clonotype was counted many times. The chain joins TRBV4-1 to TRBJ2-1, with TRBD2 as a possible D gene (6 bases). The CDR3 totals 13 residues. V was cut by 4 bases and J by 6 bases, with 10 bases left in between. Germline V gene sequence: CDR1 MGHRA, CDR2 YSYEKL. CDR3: CASSRDWVNEQFF. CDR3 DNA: TGCGCCAGCAGCCGGGACTGGGTCAATGAGCAGTTCTTC.

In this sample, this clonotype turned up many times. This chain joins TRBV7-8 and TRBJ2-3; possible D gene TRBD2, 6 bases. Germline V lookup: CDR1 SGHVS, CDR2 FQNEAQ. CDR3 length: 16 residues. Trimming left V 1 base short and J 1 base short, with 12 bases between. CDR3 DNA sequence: TGTGCCAGCAGCTTAGGTTACGGGGGACGCACAGATACGCAGTATTTT. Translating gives CASSLGYGGRTDTQYF.

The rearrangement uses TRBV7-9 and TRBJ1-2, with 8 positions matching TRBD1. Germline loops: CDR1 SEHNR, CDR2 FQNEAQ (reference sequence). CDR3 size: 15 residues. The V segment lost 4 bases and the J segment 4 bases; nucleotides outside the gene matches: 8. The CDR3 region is CASSSGTGLFYGYTF. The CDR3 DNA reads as TGTGCCAGCAGCTCCGGGACAGGACTTTTCTATGGCTACACCTTC.

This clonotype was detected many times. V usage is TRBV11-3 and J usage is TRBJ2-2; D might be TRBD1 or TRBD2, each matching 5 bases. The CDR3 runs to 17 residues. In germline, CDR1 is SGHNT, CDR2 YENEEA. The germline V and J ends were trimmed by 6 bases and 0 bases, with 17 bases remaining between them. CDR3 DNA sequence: TGTGCCAGCAGTCCCGGGGCCCTAAACGCGAACACCGGGGAGCTGTTTTTT. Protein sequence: CASSPGALNANTGELFF. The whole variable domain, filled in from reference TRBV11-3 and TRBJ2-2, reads EAGVVQSPRYKIIEKKQPVAFWCNPISGHNTLYWYLQNLGQGPELLIRYENEEAVDDSQLPKDRFSAERLKGVDSTLKIQPAELGDSAVYLCASSPGALNANTGELFFGEGSRLTVL.

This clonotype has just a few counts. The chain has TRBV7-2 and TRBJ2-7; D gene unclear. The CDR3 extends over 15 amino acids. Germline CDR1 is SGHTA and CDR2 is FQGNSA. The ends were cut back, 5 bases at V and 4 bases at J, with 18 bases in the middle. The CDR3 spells CASSPTRTSDYEQYF. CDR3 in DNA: TGTGCCAGCAGCCCAACGAGGACCTCCGATTACGAGCAGTACTTC.

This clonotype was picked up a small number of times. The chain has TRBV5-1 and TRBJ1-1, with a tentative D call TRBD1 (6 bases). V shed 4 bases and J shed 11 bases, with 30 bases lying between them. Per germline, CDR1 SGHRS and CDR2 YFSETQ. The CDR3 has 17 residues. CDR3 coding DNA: TGCGCCAGCAGCCGCGCTGCGACAGGAACAACAACCTTTGGGGCTTTCTTT. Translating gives CASSRAATGTTTFGAFF.

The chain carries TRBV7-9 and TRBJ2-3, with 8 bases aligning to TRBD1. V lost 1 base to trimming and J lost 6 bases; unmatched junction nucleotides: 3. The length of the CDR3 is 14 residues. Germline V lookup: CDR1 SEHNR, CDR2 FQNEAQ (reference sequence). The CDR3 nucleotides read TGTGCCAGCAGCTTAGGGACAGGGTTGGATACGCAGTATTTT. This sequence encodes CASSLGTGLDTQYF.

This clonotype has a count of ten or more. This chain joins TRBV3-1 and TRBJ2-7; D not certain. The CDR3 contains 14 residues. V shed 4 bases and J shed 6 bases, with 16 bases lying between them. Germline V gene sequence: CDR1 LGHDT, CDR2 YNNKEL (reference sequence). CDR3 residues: CASSLQSSTREQYF. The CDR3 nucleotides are TGTGCCAGCAGCCTTCAATCTTCCACTCGCGAGCAGTACTTC.

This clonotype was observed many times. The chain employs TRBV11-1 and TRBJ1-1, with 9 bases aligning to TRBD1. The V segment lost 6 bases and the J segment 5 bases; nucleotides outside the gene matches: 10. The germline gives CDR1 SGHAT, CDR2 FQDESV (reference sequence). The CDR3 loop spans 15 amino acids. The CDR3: CASSPSGGTGTEAFF. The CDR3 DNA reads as TGTGCCAGCAGTCCCTCCGGCGGGACAGGGACTGAAGCTTTCTTT.